Listed below are T cell receptor beta chains from one sample, sequenced in a study of CD8 T cells in ankylosing spondylitis. TCRdb re-derived calls from the 5' RACE reads in MiXCR, one entry per CDR3 protein. The table has about 360,000 distinct CDR3 sequences, about 14% seen once. Specimen: blood, either unsorted or a sorted T cell fraction (not recorded which). These receptors all come from a male donor with ankylosing spondylitis or in good health (not recorded which). CDR3s include the opening cysteine and the closing phenylalanine or tryptophan. D genes are given only for firm matches. For some rows the clone size is stated as once, few or many, or as a class when expanded; others skip it.

size: few
D: -
V: TRBV12-3/TRBV12-4
J: TRBJ1-6
CDR3: CASSLAGRNGSPLHF
DNA: TGTGCCAGCAGTTTAGCGGGAAGGAACGGTTCACCCCTCCACTTT

size: -
D: -
V: TRBV6-1
J: TRBJ2-7
CDR3: CASSPIRGLYEQYF
DNA: TGTGCCAGCAGTCCGATCCGGGGCTTATACGAGCAGTACTTC

size: few
D: TRBD2
V: TRBV5-5
J: TRBJ2-1
CDR3: CASTIGGTSGTTYNEQFF
DNA: TGTGCCAGCACCATCGGTGGGACTAGCGGGACAACCTACAATGAGCAGTTCTTC

size: many
D: -
V: TRBV12-3/TRBV12-4
J: TRBJ2-3
CDR3: CASSLQATADTQYF
DNA: TGTGCCAGCAGTCTGCAGGCCACAGCAGATACGCAGTATTTT

size: few
D: -
V: TRBV4-1
J: TRBJ1-4
CDR3: CASSQDFAGPGKLFF
DNA: TGCGCCAGCAGCCAAGATTTCGCAGGCCCAGGGAAACTGTTTTTT

size: few
D: -
V: TRBV4-2
J: TRBJ2-2
CDR3: CASSQELNGELFF
DNA: TGTGCCAGCAGCCAAGAGCTGAACGGGGAGCTGTTTTTT

size: -
D: -
V: TRBV20-1
J: TRBJ2-3
CDR3: CSARDPGGAPDTQYF
DNA: TGCAGTGCTAGAGATCCGGGCGGGGCCCCAGATACGCAGTATTTT

size: -
D: TRBD1
V: TRBV27
J: TRBJ2-7
CDR3: CASSLDRVAKQYF
DNA: TGTGCCAGCAGTCTGGACAGGGTTGCAAAGCAGTACTTC

size: -
D: -
V: TRBV20-1
J: TRBJ1-1
CDR3: CSARSLEGWTEAFF
DNA: TGCAGTGCTAGATCCCTCGAAGGGTGGACTGAAGCTTTCTTT

size: -
D: -
V: TRBV6-5
J: TRBJ2-1
CDR3: CASVPTGYNEQFF
DNA: TGTGCCAGCGTTCCGACTGGATACAATGAGCAGTTCTTC

size: few
D: TRBD2
V: TRBV7-2
J: TRBJ2-1
CDR3: CASSQGLAIEQFF
DNA: TGTGCCAGCAGCCAAGGACTAGCTATTGAGCAGTTCTTC

size: many
D: -
V: TRBV4-1
J: TRBJ2-3
CDR3: CASSQEASLPDTQYF
DNA: TGCGCCAGCAGCCAAGAGGCTAGTTTGCCAGATACGCAGTATTTT

size: -
D: -
V: TRBV21-1
J: TRBJ2-3
CDR3: CASSSRLAGERTDTQYF
DNA: TGTGCCAGCAGCTCAAGACTAGCGGGAGAGAGGACAGATACGCAGTATTTT

size: -
D: TRBD1
V: TRBV10-3
J: TRBJ2-7
CDR3: CAISESSRGHEQYF
DNA: TGTGCCATCAGTGAGTCATCCAGGGGGCACGAGCAGTACTTC

size: -
D: TRBD1
V: TRBV5-1
J: TRBJ2-7
CDR3: CASSLTGSGYEQYF
DNA: TGCGCCAGCAGCCTGACAGGGAGTGGCTACGAGCAGTACTTC

size: -
D: -
V: TRBV20-1
J: TRBJ1-1
CDR3: CSARKLNTEAFF
DNA: TGCAGTGCTAGAAAATTGAACACTGAAGCTTTCTTT

size: -
D: -
V: TRBV15
J: TRBJ1-4
CDR3: CATRRQGRTANEKLFF
DNA: TGTGCCACCAGGAGGCAGGGCCGCACGGCTAATGAAAAACTGTTTTTT

size: -
D: -
V: TRBV12-3/TRBV12-4
J: TRBJ1-2
CDR3: CASSLGGANGYTF
DNA: TGTGCCAGCAGTTTGGGGGGGGCGAATGGCTACACCTTC

size: few
D: -
V: TRBV4-1
J: TRBJ2-3
CDR3: CASSQVQADTQYF
DNA: TGCGCCAGCAGCCAAGTTCAGGCCGATACGCAGTATTTT

size: -
D: TRBD1
V: TRBV3-1
J: TRBJ2-2
CDR3: CASSPRDRAHGELFF
DNA: TGTGCCAGCAGTCCCCGGGACAGGGCTCATGGGGAGCTGTTTTTT

size: -
D: -
V: TRBV5-1
J: TRBJ2-1
CDR3: CASSRGGGSSYNEQFF
DNA: TGCGCCAGCAGCCGAGGGGGAGGGAGCTCCTACAATGAGCAGTTCTTC

size: -
D: -
V: TRBV5-1
J: TRBJ1-2
CDR3: CASSLTAYQNYGYTF
DNA: TGCGCCAGCAGCCTTACAGCCTACCAGAACTATGGCTACACCTTC

size: -
D: TRBD1
V: TRBV6-5
J: TRBJ1-2
CDR3: CASSYSGQGNGYTF
DNA: TGTGCCAGCAGTTACTCTGGACAGGGGAATGGCTACACCTTC

size: many
D: -
V: TRBV10-3
J: TRBJ1-1
CDR3: CAISESGLGNTEAFF
DNA: TGTGCCATCAGTGAGTCCGGGCTGGGGAACACTGAAGCTTTCTTT

size: few
D: -
V: TRBV7-2
J: TRBJ2-7
CDR3: CASSLVTTGEQYF
DNA: TGTGCCAGCAGCTTAGTAACGACGGGAGAGCAGTACTTC

size: -
D: TRBD1
V: TRBV15
J: TRBJ2-5
CDR3: CATSRGQGPQETQYF
DNA: TGTGCCACCAGCAGAGGACAGGGACCCCAAGAGACCCAGTACTTC

size: few
D: -
V: TRBV5-1
J: TRBJ2-7
CDR3: CASSLGPEDRTYEQYF
DNA: TGCGCCAGCAGCTTGGGGCCGGAAGACAGAACCTACGAGCAGTACTTC

size: few
D: TRBD1
V: TRBV5-6
J: TRBJ1-1
CDR3: CASSLTVTGAKNTEAFF
DNA: TGTGCCAGCAGCTTAACCGTCACAGGGGCGAAGAACACTGAAGCTTTCTTT

size: -
D: TRBD2
V: TRBV5-1
J: TRBJ2-3
CDR3: CASSPSGTSGIRGDTQYF
DNA: TGCGCCAGCAGCCCCTCCGGGACTAGCGGGATAAGAGGAGATACGCAGTATTTT

size: few
D: -
V: TRBV5-1
J: TRBJ2-5
CDR3: CASSLNRPQETQYF
DNA: TGCGCCAGCAGCTTAAACAGACCCCAAGAGACCCAGTACTTC

size: few
D: -
V: TRBV19
J: TRBJ1-2
CDR3: CASSFDAGVIGYGYTF
DNA: TGTGCCAGCAGTTTTGATGCAGGGGTTATTGGCTATGGCTACACCTTC

size: few
D: -
V: TRBV21-1
J: TRBJ1-5
CDR3: CASSGDRGFDGNQPQHF
DNA: TGTGCCAGCAGCGGGGACAGGGGATTTGATGGGAATCAGCCCCAGCATTTT

size: few
D: TRBD1
V: TRBV14
J: TRBJ2-6
CDR3: CASSRWTGGSSGANVLTF
DNA: TGTGCCAGCAGCCGCTGGACAGGGGGCTCTTCTGGGGCCAACGTCCTGACTTTC